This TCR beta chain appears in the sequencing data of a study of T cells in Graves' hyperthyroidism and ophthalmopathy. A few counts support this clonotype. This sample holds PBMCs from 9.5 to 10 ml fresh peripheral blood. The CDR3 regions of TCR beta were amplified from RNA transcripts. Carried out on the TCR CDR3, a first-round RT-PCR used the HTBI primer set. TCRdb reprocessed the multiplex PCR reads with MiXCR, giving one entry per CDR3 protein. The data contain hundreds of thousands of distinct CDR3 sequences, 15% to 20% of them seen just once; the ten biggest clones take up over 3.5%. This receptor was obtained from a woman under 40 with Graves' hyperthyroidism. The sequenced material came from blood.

In DNA form, the CDR3 reads TGCAGTGCTAGAGATCGGCTCCCCTATGGCTACACCTTC. This translates into CSARDRLPYGYTF. The rearrangement uses TRBV20-1 and TRBJ1-2; no clear D. The CDR3 has 13 amino acids. Trimming pared 0 bases from V and 4 bases from J, leaving 9 bases between. In germline, CDR1 is DFQATT, CDR2 SNEGSKA (reference sequence).